Detailed here is one T cell receptor beta chain. Its target is unknown. This record belongs to a study of cytomegalovirus exposure and HLA in healthy donors. Healthy bone marrow donors made up the cohort. The germline gives CDR1 WNHNN, CDR2 SYGVQD (reference sequence). This CDR3 spans 13 amino acids. V gave up 4 bases and J gave up 2 bases; unmatched junction bases: 0. 60 Vbeta and 13 Jbeta primers were used in PCR. Method: immunoSEQ multiplex PCR; TCRdb's copy keeps in-frame clones and lacks some. The sample holds 150,000 to 200,000 clones, around 80% seen once. General study results and limits: TCR beta chain V- and J-gene trimming was linked, in a later analysis, to a missense variant in DCLRE1C. Later on, analysis showed that most CMV-associated TCR beta chains appeared to be HLA-restricted.

The V call is TRBV10-1, the J call TRBJ2-5; 8 bases fit TRBD1. Input material: PBMCs. The sequence was collected from a woman in her thirties in good health and CMV-seropositive. The CDR3 DNA follows: TGCGCCAGCAGTGGGACAGGGCAAGAGACCCAGTACTTC. As protein: CASSGTGQETQYF.